This entry features one T cell receptor (beta chain) sequence. Its target is unknown. These data come from a study of OX40 agonist ivuxolimab in advanced cancers. Study in general: Among those enrolled, mean age was about 60 years (range 23 to 79) and 75% to 85% were male. Patients achieving partial responses numbered three: one hepatocellular carcinoma case and two cutaneous melanoma cases.

Study-wide results and caveats: Antigens targeted by the expanded peripheral T cells were not determined.

Germline CDR1 is SGHRS and CDR2 is YFSETQ. Trimming at V came to 0 bases and at J to 8 bases, leaving 9 bases not matched to a gene. The CDR3 is 16 amino acids. Clones were read by immunoSEQ multiplex PCR, and TCRdb kept only the in-frame ones, dropping some. The data hold 50,000 to 70,000 clones, with over 75% observed a single time. The chain employs TRBV5-1 and TRBJ2-1, with 9 bases that match TRBD2. Sequences were derived from CD4+ or CD8+ T cells sorted from blood, sampled in a trial of the OX40 agonist ivuxolimab. This sequence was found in an adult with an advanced solid tumor such as melanoma, head and neck, liver or kidney cancer. The CDR3 coding sequence is TGCGCCAGCAGCTTGGAAGGCAGCGGGAGGACTGATGAGCAGTTCTTC. It is translated as CASSLEGSGRTDEQFF.